Each of the 22 T cell receptor beta chains below was sequenced from the same sample in a study of cytomegalovirus exposure and HLA in healthy donors. The PCR used 60 Vbeta and 13 Jbeta primers. Sequenced by immunoSEQ multiplex PCR; TCRdb stores in-frame clones only, minus some. The table shows around 40,000 clones, with around 90% occurring only once. The specimen was PBMCs. The origin of the receptors is a woman aged 40 to 50 in good health and CMV-seropositive.

The J gene is TRBJ2-7, the V gene TRBV13, with 10 bases that match TRBD1. There are 15 residues in the CDR3. Trimming at V came to 5 bases and at J to 4 bases, leaving 8 bases not matched to a gene. CDR1 and CDR2 (germline): PRHDT, FYEKMQ (reference sequence). In DNA form, the CDR3 reads TGTGCCAGCAGCCCACCCGGGACAGGGGTTTACGAGCAGTACTTC. Translating gives CASSPPGTGVYEQYF.

The rearrangement joins TRBV15 to TRBJ1-6; TRBD1 matches at 7 bases. The CDR3 loop spans 17 amino acids. The ends lost 3 bases at V and 7 bases at J; junction bases unmatched: 12. Germline assignment: CDR1 LNHNV and CDR2 YYDKDF (reference sequence). The CDR3 DNA follows: TGTGCCACCAGCAGTGTTCGACAGGGACAGTCGAATTCACCCCTCCACTTT. Translated: CATSSVRQGQSNSPLHF.

J is TRBJ2-7 and V is TRBV7-9, with 12 nucleotides matching TRBD1. The V gene's germline CDR1 is SEHNR and CDR2 FQNEAQ (reference sequence). This CDR3 has 15 residues. Trimming at V came to 4 bases and at J to 4 bases, leaving 5 bases not matched to a gene. The CDR3 nucleotides read TGTGCCAGCAGCTCCGGGACAGGGGGCTCTTACGAGCAGTACTTC. Its protein product is CASSSGTGGSYEQYF.

This chain uses TRBV28 with TRBJ2-1; D is unresolved. The CDR3 is made up of 13 amino acids. From germline, CDR1 is MDHEN and CDR2 SYDVKM. V lost 7 bases to trimming and J lost 1 base, with 8 bases between them. The CDR3 loop is CASTLLSYNEQFF. As DNA, the CDR3 is TGTGCCAGCACCCTTTTGTCCTACAATGAGCAGTTCTTC.

This chain connects TRBV7-6 to TRBJ1-5; no firm D call. V lost 5 bases and J 3 bases, leaving 11 bases between the germline ends. The CDR3 consists of 14 residues. Germline loops: CDR1 SGHVS, CDR2 FNYEAQ. The DNA for the CDR3 is TGTGCCAGCAGCGCGGGGAGTCCCAATCAGCCCCAGCATTTT. Translation: CASSAGSPNQPQHF.

The genes are TRBV11-1 and TRBJ2-1; TRBD2 aligns across 7 bases. The J segment lost 2 bases and the V segment lost 1 base, leaving 2 bases of the junction unmatched. Germline V gene lookup returns CDR1 SGHAT and CDR2 FQDESV (reference sequence). The CDR3 spans 15 residues. CDR3 in amino acids: CASSLGEGAYNEQFF. Here the CDR3 DNA reads TGTGCCAGCAGCTTAGGGGAGGGAGCCTACAATGAGCAGTTCTTC.

Details on this clone: Sequence at one end of the junction differs from germline and may be a read error. V gene TRBV7-9 combines with J gene TRBJ2-7; the match to TRBD1 covers 9 bases. Germline V gene data show CDR1 as SEHNR and CDR2 as FQNEAQ (reference sequence). The CDR3 sequence is 16 residues long. CDR3 sequence reads: CSSSLVLTGGSYEQYF. CDR3 DNA: TGTTCCAGCAGCTTAGTTTTGACAGGGGGTTCCTACGAGCAGTACTTC. Supplemented by reference TRBV7-9 and TRBJ2-7, the full variable domain reads DTGVSQNPRHKITKRGQNVTFRCDPISEHNRLYWYRQTLGQGPEFLTYFQNEAQLEKSRLLSDRFSAERPKGSFSTLEIQRTEQGDSAMYLCSSSLVLTGGSYEQYFGPGTRLTVT.

V usage is TRBV10-3 and J usage is TRBJ2-3; tentatively, D is TRBD2 (6 bases). Trimming took 2 bases from V and 6 from J, leaving 9 bases between them. Germline loops: CDR1 ENHRY, CDR2 SYGVKD. The length of the CDR3 is 13 residues. This CDR3 reads CAISEGGGDTQYF. The CDR3 DNA reads as TGTGCCATCAGTGAGGGTGGGGGGGATACGCAGTATTTT.

This clone came up a few times. The chain recombines TRBV2 with TRBJ1-1; D gene uncertain. Deletions cut 10 bases from V and 4 bases from J, with 22 bases between. Germline lookup yields CDR1 SNHLY and CDR2 FYNNEI. The CDR3 runs to 15 residues. CDR3 sequence reads: CATTPIVSEGTEAFF. CDR3 DNA sequence: TGTGCCACAACCCCTATAGTCAGCGAGGGCACTGAAGCTTTCTTT. The whole variable domain, remainder taken from reference TRBV2 and TRBJ1-1, is EPEVTQTPSHQVTQMGQEVILRCVPISNHLYFYWYRQILGQKVEFLVSFYNNEISEKSEIFDDQFSVERPDGSNFTLKIRSTKLEDSAMYFCATTPIVSEGTEAFFGQGTRLTVV.

The rearrangement uses TRBV6-5 and TRBJ1-5; D perhaps matches TRBD1 (5 bases). V was shortened by 4 bases and J by 3 bases, with 13 bases between the two germline ends. This CDR3 is 15 amino acids long. Germline CDR1 MNHEY, CDR2 SVGAGI. CDR3 nucleotide sequence: TGTGCCAGCAGTTTCAAGGAGGGGATCAATCAGCCCCAGCATTTT. It translates to CASSFKEGINQPQHF.

A few counts support this clone. The V call is TRBV2, the J call TRBJ2-4; D not resolved. V gave up 1 base and J gave up 2 bases, with 6 bases separating them. The CDR3 totals 14 residues. Germline-derived CDR1 and CDR2 are SNHLY and FYNNEI. In DNA, the CDR3 is TGTGCCAGCAGTGAAGGGGCGTCCAAAAACATTCAGTACTTC. Translated, it gives CASSEGASKNIQYF.

The V and J genes are TRBV5-4 and TRBJ1-6; D unresolved. The CDR3 is made up of 13 amino acids. CDR1 SGHNT and CDR2 YYREEE come from the germline V gene (reference sequence). The V end was cut by 1 base, the J end by 8 bases, with 7 bases between. CDR3 sequence: CASSLFSDSPLHF. In DNA, the CDR3 is TGTGCCAGCAGCTTGTTTTCGGATTCACCCCTCCACTTT.

V usage is TRBV6-5 and J usage is TRBJ2-7, with TRBD2 matching over 7 bases. V trimming: 5 bases; J trimming: 3 bases; junction bases outside the gene matches: 7. Germline V gives CDR1 MNHEY, CDR2 SVGAGI. The length of the CDR3 is 14 residues. The CDR3 spells CASSRDYTNYEQYF. The CDR3 nucleotides are TGTGCCAGCAGTCGGGACTACACAAACTACGAGCAGTACTTC.

V gene TRBV5-5 combines with J gene TRBJ2-1, with 7 bases identical to TRBD1. Per germline, CDR1 SGHKS and CDR2 YYEKEE (reference sequence). The CDR3 is 15 residues long. V gave up 3 bases and J gave up 2 bases; unmatched junction bases: 5. In DNA form, the CDR3 reads TGTGCCAGCAGCTGGGACAGCCGAACCTACAATGAGCAGTTCTTC. Its translation: CASSWDSRTYNEQFF.

The sample holds one count of this clone. The rearrangement links TRBV28 to TRBJ1-2; D might be TRBD1 (6 bases). Trimming removed 6 bases from V and 5 bases from J, with 19 bases in between. Germline values: CDR1 MDHEN, CDR2 SYDVKM. This CDR3 contains 15 residues. The CDR3 here is CASRTPRGAGYGYTF. CDR3 coding DNA: TGTGCCAGCAGAACTCCGCGGGGGGCAGGGTATGGCTACACCTTC.

The chain carries TRBV13 and TRBJ2-6; TRBD1 aligns across 7 bases. The CDR3 is 16 residues long. The germline gives CDR1 PRHDT, CDR2 FYEKMQ (reference sequence). J lost 0 bases, V lost 5 bases, and 4 bases had no gene match. The CDR3 here is CASSRDSYSGANVLTF. The CDR3 region has the DNA TGTGCCAGCAGCCGGGACAGTTACTCTGGGGCCAACGTCCTGACTTTC.

The chain combines TRBV19 with TRBJ2-7, with D perhaps matching TRBD1 (6 bases). CDR1 is LNHDA and CDR2 is SQIVND in the germline V gene (reference sequence). The CDR3 length is 16 residues. V was shortened by 5 bases and J by 5 bases, with 22 bases between the two germline ends. The CDR3 nucleotides read TGTGCCAGTAGTCCTCTTAAGAGACAGGTCGCCGACGAGCAGTACTTC. It translates to CASSPLKRQVADEQYF. Filled out from reference TRBV19 and TRBJ2-7, the complete variable domain reads DGGITQSPKYLFRKEGQNVTLSCEQNLNHDAMYWYRQDPGQGLRLIYYSQIVNDFQKGDIAEGYSVSREKKESFPLTVTSAQKNPTAFYLCASSPLKRQVADEQYFGPGTRLTVT.

CDR3 nucleotide sequence: TGTGCCAGCAGCCAGGGACAGGGGACTGAAGCTTTCTTT. Protein: CASSQGQGTEAFF. The chain is built from TRBV7-3 and TRBJ1-1, with TRBD1 matching 10 bases. Germline V lookup: CDR1 SGHTA, CDR2 FQGTGA. J was trimmed by 5 bases and V by 5 bases; bases with no gene match: 2. The CDR3 is 13 residues long.

There are a few counts of this clone. The J gene is TRBJ1-4, the V gene TRBV5-4; no clear D gene. Germline values: CDR1 SGHNT, CDR2 YYREEE (reference sequence). The CDR3 has 14 amino acids. V was shortened by 4 bases and J by 6 bases, with 13 bases between the two germline ends. The CDR3 here is CASSTLPADEKLFF. CDR3 bases: TGTGCCAGCAGCACCTTACCAGCGGATGAAAAACTGTTTTTT.

This chain connects TRBV7-9 to TRBJ2-5; TRBD2 matches at 9 bases. CDR1 SEHNR and CDR2 FQNEAQ come from the germline V gene (reference sequence). V shed 2 bases, J shed 11 bases, and the junction held 12 bases outside the gene matches. The CDR3 runs to 15 residues. CDR3 residues: CASSLRAGGPEEQYF. CDR3 in DNA: TGTGCCAGCAGCTTACGGGCGGGAGGGCCGGAAGAGCAGTACTTC. Drawing the rest from reference TRBV7-9 and TRBJ2-5, the complete variable domain is DTGVSQNPRHKITKRGQNVTFRCDPISEHNRLYWYRQTLGQGPEFLTYFQNEAQLEKSRLLSDRFSAERPKGSFSTLEIQRTEQGDSAMYLCASSLRAGGPEEQYFGPGTRLLVL.

CDR3 loop: CASSTRLTGNTEAFF. In DNA, the CDR3 is TGCGCCAGCAGCACCCGATTGACAGGGAACACTGAAGCTTTCTTT. This chain uses TRBV5-1 with TRBJ1-1, with D possibly matching TRBD1 (6 bases). Germline CDR1 reads SGHRS; CDR2 reads YFSETQ. This CDR3 is 15 amino acids long. Deletions cut 4 bases from V and 1 base from J, with 14 bases between.

This chain joins TRBV2 and TRBJ2-3; TRBD2 might be the D (6 bases). Germline assignment: CDR1 SNHLY and CDR2 FYNNEI. This CDR3 has 14 amino acids. The V gene lost 4 bases and the J gene lost 0 bases, with 8 bases spanning the gap. The CDR3 coding sequence is TGTGCCAGCAGTGGACTAGGGAGCACAGATACGCAGTATTTT. Its translation: CASSGLGSTDTQYF.